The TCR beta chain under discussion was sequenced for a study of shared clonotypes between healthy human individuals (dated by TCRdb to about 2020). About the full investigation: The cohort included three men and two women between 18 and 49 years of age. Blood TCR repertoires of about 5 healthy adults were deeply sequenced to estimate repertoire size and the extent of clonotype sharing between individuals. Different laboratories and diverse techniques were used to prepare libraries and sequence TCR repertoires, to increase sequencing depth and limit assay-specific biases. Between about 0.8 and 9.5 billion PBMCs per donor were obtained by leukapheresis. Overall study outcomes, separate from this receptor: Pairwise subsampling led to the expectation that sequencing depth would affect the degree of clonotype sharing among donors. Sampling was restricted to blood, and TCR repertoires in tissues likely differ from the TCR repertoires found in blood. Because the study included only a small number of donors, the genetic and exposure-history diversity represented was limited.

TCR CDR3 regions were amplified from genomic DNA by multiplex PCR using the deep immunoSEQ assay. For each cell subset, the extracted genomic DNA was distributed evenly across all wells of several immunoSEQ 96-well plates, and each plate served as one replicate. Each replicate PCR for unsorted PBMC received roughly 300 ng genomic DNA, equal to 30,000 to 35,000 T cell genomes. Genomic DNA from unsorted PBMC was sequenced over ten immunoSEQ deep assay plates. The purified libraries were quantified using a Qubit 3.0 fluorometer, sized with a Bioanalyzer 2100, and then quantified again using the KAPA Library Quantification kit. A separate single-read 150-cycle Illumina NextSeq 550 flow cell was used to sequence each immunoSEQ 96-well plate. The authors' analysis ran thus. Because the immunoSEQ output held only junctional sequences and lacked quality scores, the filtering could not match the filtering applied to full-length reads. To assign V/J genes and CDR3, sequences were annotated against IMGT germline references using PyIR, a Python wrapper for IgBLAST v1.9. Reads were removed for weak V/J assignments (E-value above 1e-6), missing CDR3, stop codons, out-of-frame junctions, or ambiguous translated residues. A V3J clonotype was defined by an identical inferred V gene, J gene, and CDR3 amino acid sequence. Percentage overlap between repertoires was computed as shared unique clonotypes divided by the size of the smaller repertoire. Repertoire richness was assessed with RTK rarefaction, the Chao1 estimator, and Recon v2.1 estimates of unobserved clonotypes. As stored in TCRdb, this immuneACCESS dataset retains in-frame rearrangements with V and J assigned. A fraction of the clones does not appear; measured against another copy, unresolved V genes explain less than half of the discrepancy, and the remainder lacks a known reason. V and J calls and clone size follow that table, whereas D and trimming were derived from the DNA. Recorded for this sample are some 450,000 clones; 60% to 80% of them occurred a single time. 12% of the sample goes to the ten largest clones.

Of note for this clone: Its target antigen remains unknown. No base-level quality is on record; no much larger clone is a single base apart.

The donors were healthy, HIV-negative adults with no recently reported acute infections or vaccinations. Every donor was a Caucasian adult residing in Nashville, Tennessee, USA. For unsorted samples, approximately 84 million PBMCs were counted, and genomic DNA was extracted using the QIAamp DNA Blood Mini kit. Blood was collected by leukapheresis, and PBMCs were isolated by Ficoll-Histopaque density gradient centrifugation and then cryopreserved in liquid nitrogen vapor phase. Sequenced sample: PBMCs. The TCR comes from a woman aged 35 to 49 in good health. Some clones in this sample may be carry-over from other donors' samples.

The base sequence is TGCGCCAGCAGTGAGTCGTTTGAGTTCCAAGAGACCCAGTACTTC. It translates to CASSESFEFQETQYF. The receptor chain draws on TRBV10-2 and TRBJ2-5; no confident D gene assignment can be made. The CDR3 runs 15 residues from the cysteine to the phenylalanine. Here the CDR3 DNA is all that survives: 45 bases in frame from base 1. The germline V gene yields WSHSY for CDR1 and SAAADI for CDR2. V was cut back by 0 bases and J by 1 base, leaving a gap of 9 bases between them.